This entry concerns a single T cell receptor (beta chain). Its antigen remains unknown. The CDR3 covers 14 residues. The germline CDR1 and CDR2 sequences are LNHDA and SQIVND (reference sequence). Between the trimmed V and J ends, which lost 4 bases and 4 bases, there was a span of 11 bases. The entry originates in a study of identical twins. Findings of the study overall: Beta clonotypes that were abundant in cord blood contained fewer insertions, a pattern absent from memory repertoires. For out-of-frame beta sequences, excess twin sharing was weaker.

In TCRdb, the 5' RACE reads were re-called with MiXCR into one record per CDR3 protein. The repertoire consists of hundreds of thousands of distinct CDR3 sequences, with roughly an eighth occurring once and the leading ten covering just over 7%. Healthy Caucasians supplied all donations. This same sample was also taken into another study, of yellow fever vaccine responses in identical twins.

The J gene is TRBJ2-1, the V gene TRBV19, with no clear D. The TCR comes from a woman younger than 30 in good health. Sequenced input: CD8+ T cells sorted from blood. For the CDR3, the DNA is TGTGCCAGTAGTAAGGCAGGATTTTACAATGAGCAGTTCTTC. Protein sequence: CASSKAGFYNEQFF.